A selection of T cell receptor beta chains follows, all from one sample in a study of cytomegalovirus exposure and HLA in healthy donors. Profiled with immunoSEQ multiplex PCR; TCRdb holds only in-frame clones, not every one. The sample records fewer than 200,000 clones, 75% to 85% being singletons. The source material was PBMCs. These receptors all come from a boy aged 5-17 years in good health and CMV-seronegative. CDR3s include the opening cysteine and the closing phenylalanine or tryptophan. Each record gives: V gene, D gene, J gene, clone size, CDR3 DNA, CDR3 protein. D genes are given only for firm matches. Size tells how often a clone was seen (once, few, many) or the class of an expanded clone, and some rows leave it out.

TRBV5-4	TRBD1	TRBJ1-1	few	TGTGCCAGCAGCTTGCGGGACAGGGCTGAAGCTTTCTTT	CASSLRDRAEAFF
TRBV7-2	-	TRBJ1-3	-	TGTGCCAGCAGCTACGATCAGGGTTCTGGAAACACCATATATTTT	CASSYDQGSGNTIYF
TRBV19	-	TRBJ1-3	-	TGTGCCAGTAGTATAGGGATCGGGGTAAGGCCTGGAAACACCATATATTTT	CASSIGIGVRPGNTIYF
TRBV15	TRBD1	TRBJ2-5	-	TGTGCCACCAGCAGAGTTAGGGGGCTGATGGAGACCCAGTACTTC	CATSRVRGLMETQYF
TRBV19	TRBD1	TRBJ1-2	-	TGTGCCAGTAGCCAAGACAGGGACTACTATGGCTACACCTTC	CASSQDRDYYGYTF
TRBV13	-	TRBJ2-7	-	TGTGCCAGCAGCGTAGGGACTTACGAGCAGTACTTC	CASSVGTYEQYF
TRBV19	TRBD2	TRBJ2-7	-	TGTGCCACCACTAATTCGGGGGGGTCCGCCTACGAGCAGTACTTC	CATTNSGGSAYEQYF
TRBV10-3	TRBD2	TRBJ2-1	-	TGTGCCATCAGTGAGGGGCTAGCGGGAGAGGGGAATGAGCAGTTCTTC	CAISEGLAGEGNEQFF
TRBV11-3	TRBD1	TRBJ1-4	few	TGTGCCAGCAGCTCCACCTGGGACAGGGCCGAAAAACTGTTTTTT	CASSSTWDRAEKLFF
TRBV2	TRBD1	TRBJ1-2	-	TGTGCCAGCGTCGGACAGGGCTCCTACACCTTC	CASVGQGSYTF
TRBV5-5	-	TRBJ1-2	-	TGTGCCAGCAGCTTGGTTCCCCCAGGGAGGCGCAACTATGGCTACACCTTC	CASSLVPPGRRNYGYTF
TRBV5-4	TRBD1	TRBJ1-5	-	TGTGCCAGCAGTCGCTACGGACAGGGAGCCAATCAGCCCCAGCATTTT	CASSRYGQGANQPQHF
TRBV5-6	-	TRBJ1-2	-	TGTGCCAGCAGCCCGCCGGACAAAAGAAACTATGGCTACACCTTC	CASSPPDKRNYGYTF
TRBV6-1	TRBD1	TRBJ1-4	-	TGTGCCAGCAGTGCCCAAGGGACAGCCCTTAATGAAAAACTGTTTTTT	CASSAQGTALNEKLFF
TRBV6-6	TRBD2	TRBJ2-3	few	TGTGCCAGCAGTTCTAGCGGGGGGAGCACAGATACGCAGTATTTT	CASSSSGGSTDTQYF
TRBV7-2	-	TRBJ1-1	once	TGTGCCAGCAGCTTAGAGTCAGGGGTCGGGACTGAAGCTTTCTTT	CASSLESGVGTEAFF
TRBV11-3	TRBD2	TRBJ2-1	-	TGTGCCAGCAGCCGGGGACTAGCGGGAGCCTACAATGAGCAGTTCTTC	CASSRGLAGAYNEQFF
TRBV2	-	TRBJ1-5	-	TGTGCCAGCAGTGACAGGCCGCTTAATCAGCCCCAGCATTTT	CASSDRPLNQPQHF
TRBV4-1	TRBD1	TRBJ2-7	-	TGCGCCAGCAGCCAAGCCCGACAGGGAATCTCCTACGAGCAGTACTTC	CASSQARQGISYEQYF
TRBV5-4	TRBD1	TRBJ1-1	-	TGTGCCAGCAGCGTGCAGGGGGGTCGGATGAACACTGAAGCTTTCTTT	CASSVQGGRMNTEAFF
TRBV2	-	TRBJ1-4	-	TGTGCCAGCAGTGACGACAGACCAAATGAAAAACTGTTTTTT	CASSDDRPNEKLFF
TRBV4-1	TRBD2	TRBJ2-3	-	TGCGCCAGCAGCCACTCGCGGGAGGGGGGGTCTAGCACAGATACGCAGTATTTT	CASSHSREGGSSTDTQYF
TRBV7-2	-	TRBJ1-2	-	TGTGCCAGCAGCGGATTGGGACTGAAGAACTATGGCTACACCTTC	CASSGLGLKNYGYTF
TRBV6-6	-	TRBJ2-1	few	TGTGCCAGCAGTTACTCGGACAGAGAGCAGTTCTTC	CASSYSDREQFF
TRBV9	-	TRBJ2-1	-	TGTGCCAGCAGCGTCAACGGAGACTCCTACAATGAGCAGTTCTTC	CASSVNGDSYNEQFF
TRBV30	-	TRBJ2-5	-	TGTGCCTGGAGTGTAACAGGGACACAAGAGACCCAGTACTTC	CAWSVTGTQETQYF
TRBV27	-	TRBJ1-2	-	TGTGCCAGCAGTCAGGGTTATGGCTACACCTTC	CASSQGYGYTF
TRBV28	-	TRBJ2-7	-	TGTGCCAGCAGCACTCCCGGCAGGGTACCCTACGAGCAGTACTTC	CASSTPGRVPYEQYF
TRBV15	TRBD1	TRBJ1-3	few	TGTGCCACCAGCTCCGGACAGGGGGCACTGGGAAACACCATATATTTT	CATSSGQGALGNTIYF